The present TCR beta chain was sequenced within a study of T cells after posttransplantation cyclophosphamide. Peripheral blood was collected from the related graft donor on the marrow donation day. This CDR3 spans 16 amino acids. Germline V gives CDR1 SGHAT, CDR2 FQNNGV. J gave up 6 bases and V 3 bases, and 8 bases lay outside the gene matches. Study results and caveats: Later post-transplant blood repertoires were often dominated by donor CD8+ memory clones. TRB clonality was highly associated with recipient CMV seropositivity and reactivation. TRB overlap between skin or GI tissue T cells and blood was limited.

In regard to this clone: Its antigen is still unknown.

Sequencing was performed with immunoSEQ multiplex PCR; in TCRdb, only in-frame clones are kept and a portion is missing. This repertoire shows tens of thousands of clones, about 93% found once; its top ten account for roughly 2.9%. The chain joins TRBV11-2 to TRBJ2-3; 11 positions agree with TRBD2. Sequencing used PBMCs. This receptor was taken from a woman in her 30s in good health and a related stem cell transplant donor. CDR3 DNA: TGTGCCAGCAGCTTCCTCCTAGCGGGGGGAAGGGATACGCAGTATTTT. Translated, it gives CASSFLLAGGRDTQYF.